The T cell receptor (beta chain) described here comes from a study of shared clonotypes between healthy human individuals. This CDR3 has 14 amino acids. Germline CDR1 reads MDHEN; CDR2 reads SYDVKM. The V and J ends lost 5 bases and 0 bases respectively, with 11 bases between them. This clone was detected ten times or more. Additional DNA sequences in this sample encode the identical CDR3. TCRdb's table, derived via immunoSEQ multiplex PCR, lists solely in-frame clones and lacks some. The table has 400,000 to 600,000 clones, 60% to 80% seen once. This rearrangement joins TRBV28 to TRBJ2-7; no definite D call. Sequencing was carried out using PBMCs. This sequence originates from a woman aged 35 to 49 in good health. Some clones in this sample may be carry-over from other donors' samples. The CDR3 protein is CASSGLLGSYEQYF. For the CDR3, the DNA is TGTGCCAGCAGTGGGCTATTGGGCTCCTACGAGCAGTACTTC.